This T cell receptor (beta chain) comes out of a study of cytomegalovirus exposure and HLA in healthy donors. Looking at the study overall: Earlier, roughly 120 million unique TCR beta sequences were recovered from 200 million or so T cells by an analysis. General observations from the study: Later on, a genetic analysis was performed. It linked a missense variant in DCLRE1C with V- and J-gene trimming of TCR beta. There were reportedly fewer N-insertions in an Asian-associated ancestry cluster than the roughly 670-donor mean, in a later analysis.

The primer mix had 60 Vbeta and 13 Jbeta primers. Assay used: immunoSEQ multiplex PCR; TCRdb lists only in-frame clones, some missing. The profile shows about 82,000 clones, 70% to 80% of them singletons. The CMV serostatus of this donor was not recorded. Worth noting for this clone: Its antigen is undetermined.

Trimming cost V 6 bases and J 5 bases; bases outside gene matches: 11. CDR3 length: 16 residues. CDR1 and CDR2 from the germline V gene are SGHTA and FQGNSA. This sequence was found in a human donor in good health. Material for sequencing was PBMCs. The rearrangement joins TRBV7-2 to TRBJ2-7; 12 nucleotides line up with TRBD2. The chain's CDR3 is CASRESTSGGLNEQYF. The CDR3 nucleotides read TGTGCCAGCAGGGAAAGCACTAGCGGGGGGCTCAACGAGCAGTACTTC.